This TCR beta chain originates from a study of cytomegalovirus exposure and HLA in healthy donors. Germline V gene sequence: CDR1 MDHEN, CDR2 SYDVKM. V was pared by 6 bases and J by 1 base, with 12 bases between. The CDR3 sequence is 14 residues long. Primers for the PCR totalled 60 Vbeta and 13 Jbeta. Assay: immunoSEQ multiplex PCR; the TCRdb copy retains only in-frame clones and omits some. This sample has 75,000 to 95,000 clones; approximately 80% occur once, and the top ten carry 3% to 3.5%. Input material: PBMCs. The TCR comes from a man in his fifties in good health and CMV-seronegative. The chain uses TRBV28 and TRBJ1-1; a possible D gene is TRBD1 (5 bases). CDR3 protein: CASSWGSRNTEAFF. Here the CDR3 DNA reads TGTGCCAGCAGCTGGGGCAGTCGGAACACTGAAGCTTTCTTT.